At least ten counts were recorded for the clone carrying this T cell receptor (beta chain). This CDR3 region has 15 residues. V trimming: 7 bases; J trimming: 4 bases; junction bases outside the gene matches: 6. Germline lookup yields CDR1 MDHEN and CDR2 SYDVKM. This sample was included in a study of blood T cells in healthy people across ages. For the second PCR, which ran for 7 to 11 cycles, a sample-barcoded 5' primer and a J-beta primer mix were used. TCRdb analysed the 5' RACE reads with MiXCR anew, one entry per CDR3 protein. This table has more than 750,000 distinct CDR3 sequences, roughly 29% appearing once. The same specimen was also included in a second study, on T cells of mothers and their children. As that report states: The entire RNA extract went into cDNA synthesis at approximately 1.5 ug per 15 ul. Per child, roughly 3 million TCR beta CDR3 reads were obtained, against over 8 million per mother.

The sample was blood. The genes are TRBV28 and TRBJ2-6, with TRBD1 matching 8 bases. This TCR was sampled from a woman aged 40 to 50 in good health. Here the CDR3 DNA reads TGTGCCAGCAACGAGCAGGGGGCCGGGGCCAACGTCCTGACTTTC. Translation gives CASNEQGAGANVLTF.